Given below is one T cell receptor beta chain in context. Its antigen remains unidentified. Using immunoSEQ multiplex PCR, the repertoire was profiled, and TCRdb retains in-frame clones only, with some absent. The sample includes under 35,000 clones, roughly two thirds of them seen just once. These data belong to a study of STAT5B mutations in CD4+ large granular lymphocyte leukemia. Study-level background: The CDR3 'QG' motif was associated with a particular HLA allele among healthy donors. Findings of the study overall: The CD4+ versus CD8+ T-LGLL clonality difference may reflect limited sample size. Without putative leukemic clones, patient CD4-sorted repertoires remained more clonal than healthy CD4+ repertoires.

This CDR3 is built from 11 residues. Germline V gene lookup returns CDR1 MNHNY and CDR2 SVGAGI (reference sequence). The ends were cut back, 7 bases at V and 5 bases at J, with 8 bases in the middle. Buffy coats from healthy blood donors served as controls. The sequence was obtained from a human donor in good health. The specimen was CD4+ T cells from blood buffy coats. This chain uses TRBV6-6 with TRBJ2-5; no definite D call. The CDR3: CASTSQETQYF. The CDR3 coding sequence is TGTGCCAGCACATCTCAGGAGACCCAGTACTTC.